This TCR beta chain was sequenced in a study of cytomegalovirus exposure and HLA in healthy donors. The study's findings and limits: Later analysis associated a missense DCLRE1C variant with TCR beta V- and J-gene trimming.

Amplification used 60 Vbeta primers and 13 Jbeta primers. This table comes from immunoSEQ multiplex PCR, and its TCRdb copy is limited to in-frame clones, with some not included. This table holds about 120,000 clones, roughly 65% found once. Turning to this clone: The antigen is undetermined.

The CDR3 is 14 amino acids. Looked up from germline, CDR1 is SEHNR and CDR2 is FQNEAQ (reference sequence). The V end lost 5 bases, the J end lost 4 bases, and 13 bases lay between the germline ends. Sequencing was carried out using PBMCs. The chain links TRBV7-9 to TRBJ2-3; D is perhaps TRBD1 (6 bases). The TCR originated in a man aged 35 to 55 in good health and CMV-seropositive. DNA of the CDR3: TGTGCCAGCAGCCCAGGACAGTCCCCAGATACGCAGTATTTT. Amino acids: CASSPGQSPDTQYF.